The 24 T cell receptor beta chains reported below all come from one sample, sequenced in a study of blood T cell repertoires in COVID-19. Generated by immunoSEQ multiplex PCR, the TCRdb table keeps only in-frame clones and is missing some. The sample includes about 280,000 clones, under 90% seen only once; the top ten take 8% to 10%. The specimen was peripheral blood. The receptors here all came from a woman aged 45-65 years who had recovered from COVID-19.

This chain uses TRBV5-5 with TRBJ1-3, with D unresolved. Trimming pared 0 bases from V and 0 bases from J, leaving 4 bases between. The CDR3 has 14 amino acids. From germline, CDR1 is SGHKS and CDR2 YYEKEE (reference sequence). The CDR3 nucleotides are TGTGCCAGCAGCTTGGCCGGCTCTGGAAACACCATATATTTT. Its protein product is CASSLAGSGNTIYF.

This chain connects TRBV5-4 to TRBJ1-5, with D perhaps matching TRBD1 (6 bases). Germline V gene data show CDR1 as SGHNT and CDR2 as YYREEE (reference sequence). The CDR3 is made up of 16 amino acids. V lost 4 bases and J lost 0, with 14 bases in between. The CDR3 region is CASSPGGPYSNQPQHF. DNA for the CDR3: TGTGCCAGCAGCCCCGGGGGGCCCTATAGCAATCAGCCCCAGCATTTT.

This rearrangement joins TRBV28 to TRBJ1-1; TRBD1 agrees at 7 bases. CDR3 length: 15 residues. CDR1 is MDHEN and CDR2 is SYDVKM in the germline V gene. J lost 0 bases, V lost 5 bases, and 6 bases had no gene match. The CDR3: CASSTGARVNTEAFF. In nucleotides, the CDR3 is TGTGCCAGCAGTACAGGGGCCCGAGTGAACACTGAAGCTTTCTTT.

This chain connects TRBV30 to TRBJ2-3, with TRBD2 as a possible D gene (6 bases). Trimming removed 5 bases from V and 4 bases from J, with 13 bases in between. This CDR3 contains 13 residues. Per germline, CDR1 GTSNPN and CDR2 SVGIG (reference sequence). CDR3 sequence: CAWSSGTADTQYF. The DNA of the CDR3 is TGTGCCTGGTCCTCCGGGACTGCAGATACGCAGTATTTT.

This chain joins TRBV2 and TRBJ2-5, with D possibly being TRBD1 (6 bases). With 6 bases removed from V and 2 bases from J, the gap between germline ends came to 10 bases. Germline V gene lookup returns CDR1 SNHLY and CDR2 FYNNEI. The CDR3 extends over 13 amino acids. The CDR3 nucleotides are TGTGCCAGCAGCGGACAGATTCAAGAGACCCAGTACTTC. Its protein is CASSGQIQETQYF.

The genes are TRBV4-3 and TRBJ2-7; 10 bases are a match to TRBD1. CDR3 length: 15 amino acids. Per the germline V gene, CDR1 is LGHNA and CDR2 is YSLEER. With 0 bases clipped from V and 7 bases from J, the junction kept 6 bases outside the gene matches. CDR3 protein: CASSQDTDRGAEQYF. The CDR3 DNA reads as TGCGCCAGCAGCCAAGATACGGACAGGGGGGCTGAGCAGTACTTC.

The V gene is TRBV19, the J gene TRBJ1-1; 8 nucleotides match TRBD1. Germline CDR1 reads LNHDA; CDR2 reads SQIVND (reference sequence). V dropped 8 bases and J dropped 4; count of bases not matched to a gene: 12. This CDR3 is built from 15 residues. CDR3 region: CASGTGGGGGTEAFF. In DNA, the CDR3 is TGTGCCAGTGGGACAGGTGGTGGTGGAGGCACTGAAGCTTTCTTT. The complete variable domain, with remaining parts taken from reference TRBV19 and TRBJ1-1, reads DGGITQSPKYLFRKEGQNVTLSCEQNLNHDAMYWYRQDPGQGLRLIYYSQIVNDFQKGDIAEGYSVSREKKESFPLTVTSAQKNPTAFYLCASGTGGGGGTEAFFGQGTRLTVV.

The chain uses TRBV6-2 or TRBV6-3 and TRBJ1-2; a weak D match, TRBD1 (5 bases). Germline V lookup: CDR1 MNHEY, CDR2 SVGEGT. Deletions cut 6 bases from V and 4 bases from J, with 15 bases between. The CDR3 length is 14 residues. Written as DNA, the CDR3 is TGTGCCAGCAGCCGGAGGGCAGGGAGCTATGGCTACACCTTC. Translating it yields CASSRRAGSYGYTF.

This clone was recorded only once. The chain has TRBV19 and TRBJ2-2; TRBD1 matches at 9 bases. The CDR3 is 13 amino acids. The V and J ends lost 7 bases and 6 bases, in that order; junction bases with no gene match: 3. In germline, CDR1 is LNHDA, CDR2 SQIVND (reference sequence). The CDR3: CASTGQGPGELFF. The CDR3 bases are TGTGCCAGTACAGGACAGGGGCCCGGGGAGCTGTTTTTT.

The CDR3 DNA follows: TGCGCCAGCAGCTTGACTAGCGGGTACGAGCAGTACTTC. Encoded protein: CASSLTSGYEQYF. V gene TRBV5-1 combines with J gene TRBJ2-7; TRBD2 matches 9 bases. The ends lost 1 base at V and 4 bases at J; junction bases unmatched: 0. Germline V lookup: CDR1 SGHRS, CDR2 YFSETQ. The CDR3 extends over 13 amino acids.

J is TRBJ2-5 and V is TRBV3-1 (or the pseudogene TRBV3-2); D may be TRBD2 (6 bases). The CDR3 extends over 15 amino acids. CDR1 is LGHDT, CDR2 YNNKEL, per germline (reference sequence). Trimming pared 6 bases from V and 4 bases from J, leaving 18 bases between. The CDR3 region is CASSLMEGLTETQYF. The CDR3 DNA reads TGTGCCAGCAGTCTTATGGAGGGGCTCACAGAGACCCAGTACTTC.

The V gene is TRBV5-1, the J gene TRBJ1-4; TRBD1 matches 8 bases. The J call may be wrong; the DNA end is better matched by TRBJ2-2. Germline-derived CDR1 and CDR2 are SGHRS and YFSETQ. The length of the CDR3 is 15 residues. The CDR3 DNA reads TGCGCCAGCAGCTTGGCCGGAACAGGGGGATCGGAGCTGTTTTTT. Encoded protein: CASSLAGTGGSELFF.

The chain recombines TRBV7-9 with TRBJ1-4, with 10 bases lining up with TRBD1. The CDR3 covers 13 residues. Looked up from germline, CDR1 is SEHNR and CDR2 is FQNEAQ (reference sequence). Trimming removed 10 bases from V and 7 bases from J; junction bases left unmatched: 6. CDR3 sequence reads: CATGTGEAEKLFF. CDR3 nucleotide sequence: TGTGCCACCGGGACAGGGGAGGCTGAAAAACTGTTTTTT.

The genes are TRBV30 and TRBJ2-7; tentative D call: TRBD2 (7 bases). The germline V gene has CDR1 GTSNPN and CDR2 SVGIG (reference sequence). This CDR3 has 15 residues. V was shortened by 4 bases and J by 3 bases, with 19 bases between the two germline ends. CDR3 sequence: CAWTLGGAGVYEQYF. As DNA, the CDR3 is TGTGCCTGGACCCTTGGGGGGGCCGGGGTCTACGAGCAGTACTTC.

The chain combines TRBV27 with TRBJ2-5, with 7 bases identical to TRBD1. The CDR3 spans 13 residues. V shed 8 bases and J 3 bases; nucleotides not matched to a gene: 6. Per the germline V gene, CDR1 is MNHEY and CDR2 is SMNVEV (reference sequence). The DNA of the CDR3 is TGTGCCAGCGGAACCGGGACAGAAGAGACCCAGTACTTC. As protein: CASGTGTEETQYF.

This sequence joins TRBV30 and TRBJ2-2, with 13 bases identical to TRBD2. The CDR3 consists of 14 residues. Looked up from germline, CDR1 is GTSNPN and CDR2 is SVGIG (reference sequence). V was clipped by 8 bases and J by 5 bases; unmatched bases: 5. The CDR3 loop is CARTSGRDTGELFF. CDR3 DNA: TGTGCCCGGACTAGCGGGAGAGATACCGGGGAGCTGTTTTTT.

This rearrangement joins TRBV7-9 to TRBJ2-3, with 9 bases that match TRBD1. V lost 5 bases, J lost 4 bases, and 13 bases stayed unmatched. The germline V gene encodes CDR1 SEHNR and CDR2 FQNEAQ (reference sequence). This CDR3 contains 17 residues. This CDR3 is CASSDRGAGAFPDTQYF. CDR3 nucleotides: TGTGCCAGCAGCGACAGGGGGGCGGGGGCCTTCCCAGATACGCAGTATTTT.

The V gene is TRBV30, the J gene TRBJ1-5; the D is unclear. This CDR3 region has 14 residues. Trimming left V 0 bases short and J 4 bases short, with 10 bases between. CDR1 is GTSNPN and CDR2 is SVGIG in the germline V gene (reference sequence). The CDR3 sequence: CAWSVKTENQPQHF. The CDR3 bases are TGTGCCTGGAGTGTAAAAACGGAGAATCAGCCCCAGCATTTT.

The rearrangement links TRBV10-3 to TRBJ2-3, with 8 bases identical to TRBD2. V shed 4 bases and J 0 bases; nucleotides not matched to a gene: 9. Germline lookup yields CDR1 ENHRY and CDR2 SYGVKD. This CDR3 has 17 residues. DNA for the CDR3: TGTGCCATCAGTGGGCTAGCGGGCGGTTCTAGCACAGATACGCAGTATTTT. It yields the protein CAISGLAGGSSTDTQYF.

The chain joins TRBV3-1 (or the pseudogene TRBV3-2) to TRBJ2-3; D is unclear. The V end was cut by 2 bases, the J end by 1 base, with 22 bases between. The CDR3 consists of 19 residues. Germline V gives CDR1 LGHDT, CDR2 YNNKEL (reference sequence). The CDR3 DNA follows: TGTGCCAGCAGCCAAAACGCGGCAGTCGGCGGCTCAGGCACAGATACGCAGTATTTT. This gives the protein CASSQNAAVGGSGTDTQYF.

The chain recombines TRBV7-2 with TRBJ2-7; TRBD2 aligns across 8 bases. This CDR3 is 15 amino acids long. In germline, CDR1 is SGHTA, CDR2 FQGNSA. With V trimmed by 5 bases and J by 4 bases, 10 bases remained unmatched. CDR3 protein: CASSPTGTRSYEQYF. The CDR3, as DNA: TGTGCCAGCAGCCCAACCGGGACTAGGTCTTACGAGCAGTACTTC.

The rearrangement links TRBV7-2 to TRBJ1-5; D might be TRBD1 (6 bases). CDR3 size: 14 residues. The V gene's germline CDR1 is SGHTA and CDR2 FQGNSA. V was trimmed by 1 base and J by 7 bases, leaving 11 bases between them. The CDR3 bases are TGTGCCAGCAGCTTAGAAGGGGGTACGCAGCCCCAGCATTTT. Its translation is CASSLEGGTQPQHF.

Only one count was recorded for this clone. J is TRBJ2-3 and V is TRBV9; 15 positions agree with TRBD2. V lost 4 bases to trimming and J lost 3 bases; unmatched junction nucleotides: 9. Looked up from germline, CDR1 is SGDLS and CDR2 is YYNGEE. CDR3 length: 18 residues. The CDR3 DNA reads as TGTGCCAGCAGCCGGACTAGCGGGAGGGCCGAGTTTACAGATACGCAGTATTTT. This encodes CASSRTSGRAEFTDTQYF. Using reference TRBV9 and TRBJ2-3 for the parts outside the CDR3, the full variable domain is DSGVTQTPKHLITATGQRVTLRCSPRSGDLSVYWYQQSLDQGLQFLIQYYNGEERAKGNILERFSAQQFPDLHSELNLSSLELGDSALYFCASSRTSGRAEFTDTQYFGPGTRLTVL.

The CDR3 reads CASSPVLETATNEKLFF. CDR3 nucleotide sequence: TGTGCCAGCAGCCCCGTCCTTGAGACAGCAACTAATGAAAAACTGTTTTTT. V gene TRBV27 combines with J gene TRBJ1-4, with a weak D call TRBD1 (5 bases). The germline V gene encodes CDR1 MNHEY and CDR2 SMNVEV (reference sequence). This CDR3 contains 17 residues. Trimming shortened V by 6 bases and J by 0 bases, and 17 bases separated the two germline ends.